This passage covers 16 T cell receptor beta chains from one sample sequenced in a study of shared clonotypes between healthy human individuals. The assay was immunoSEQ multiplex PCR, and TCRdb's table has in-frame clones only and misses some. Counted here are a few million clones, around 90% occurring once; the ten biggest clones make up around 0.14%. The sequenced material came from naive CD4+ T cells sorted from blood. Subset here: CD45RA+ positively selected. The receptors stem from a man between 18 and 35 years old in good health.

With regard to this clone: One junction end disagrees with the germline gene, perhaps due to a read error. The chain employs TRBV6-5 and TRBJ1-2; D unclear. The CDR3 has 16 amino acids. The germline gives CDR1 MNHEY, CDR2 SVGAGI. The CDR3 DNA sequence: TGTGCCAGCAGTAACTCCCGGGGAACTATATCCTATGGCTACACCTTC. It translates to CASSNSRGTISYGYTF.

The chain couples TRBV6-1 to TRBJ2-7; D is possibly TRBD2 (7 bases). The CDR3 covers 14 residues. V gave up 4 bases and J gave up 2 bases, with 12 bases separating them. Germline loops: CDR1 MNHNS, CDR2 SASEGT. CDR3 DNA: TGTGCCAGCAGTGGGGGGGGCCAGACCTACGAGCAGTACTTC. This gives the protein CASSGGGQTYEQYF.

This chain uses TRBV9 with TRBJ2-7; D is ambiguous. Trimming shortened V by 7 bases and J by 7 bases, and 18 bases separated the two germline ends. Per the germline V gene, CDR1 is SGDLS and CDR2 is YYNGEE. The CDR3 has 13 residues. The CDR3 loop reads CASGSDVLREQYF. CDR3 DNA sequence: TGTGCCAGCGGGTCAGACGTCCTACGAGAGCAGTACTTC.

The rearrangement joins TRBV19 to TRBJ1-1, with 8 positions matching TRBD1. Germline values: CDR1 LNHDA, CDR2 SQIVND (reference sequence). V gave up 0 bases and J gave up 6 bases; unmatched junction bases: 3. The CDR3 has 14 amino acids. In nucleotides, the CDR3 is TGTGCCAGTAGTATAGACAGGGGGCAGGCTGAAGCTTTCTTT. Translating gives CASSIDRGQAEAFF.

The V call is TRBV7-8, the J call TRBJ1-1; TRBD1 matches at 8 bases. This CDR3 is 13 amino acids long. CDR1 is SGHVS and CDR2 is FQNEAQ in the germline V gene. V lost 5 bases to trimming and J lost 5 bases; unmatched junction nucleotides: 4. CDR3 protein: CASSEQGGTEAFF. The CDR3 nucleotides are TGTGCCAGCAGCGAACAGGGGGGGACTGAAGCTTTCTTT.

CDR3 DNA sequence: TGTGCCAGCACCGAAGGGCTCCACAATCAGCCCCAGCATTTT. This translates into CASTEGLHNQPQHF. The V call is TRBV6-1, the J call TRBJ1-5, with no clear D. Looked up from germline, CDR1 is MNHNS and CDR2 is SASEGT. The CDR3 has 14 amino acids. V shed 7 bases and J shed 3 bases, with 13 bases lying between them.

The gene calls are TRBV6-5 and TRBJ1-1; no firm D call. This CDR3 spans 11 amino acids. The germline CDR1 and CDR2 sequences are MNHEY and SVGAGI. The V end was cut by 7 bases, the J end by 3 bases, with 6 bases between. The CDR3 region has the DNA TGTGCCAGCACCAGACACACTGAAGCTTTCTTT. It specifies CASTRHTEAFF.

The gene calls are TRBV21-1 and TRBJ2-4; the table's TRBD2 call for D was not verified on the DNA. TRBV21-1 is termed a pseudogene. The CDR3 is 17 amino acids. CDR3 DNA sequence: TGTGCCAGCAGCTCCCGACTAGCGGGAGAGGCCAAAAACATTCAGTACTTC. Protein product: CASSSRLAGEAKNIQYF.

The chain uses TRBV5-6 and TRBJ2-7; D unresolved. This CDR3 is built from 15 residues. Trimming cost V 1 base and J 3 bases, with 14 bases left between them. From germline, CDR1 is SGHDT and CDR2 YYEEEE. Here the CDR3 DNA reads TGTGCCAGCAGCTTGCGGTGGCAGCTAGTCTACGAGCAGTACTTC. Translated, it gives CASSLRWQLVYEQYF.

A single count supports this clone. The CDR3 nucleotides read TGCGCCAGCAGCCCCTCAGGTAGCAGGGGTGAGACCCAGTACTTC. It specifies CASSPSGSRGETQYF. The gene calls are TRBV4-1 and TRBJ2-5; perhaps TRBD1 as D (6 bases). V gave up 4 bases and J gave up 5 bases, with 17 bases separating them. Germline CDR1 MGHRA, CDR2 YSYEKL. The CDR3 is 15 amino acids.

The chain uses TRBV6-1 and TRBJ1-1, with D unresolved. V was clipped by 2 bases and J by 7 bases, with 17 bases between them. The CDR3 consists of 15 residues. CDR1 and CDR2 (germline): MNHNS, SASEGT. The CDR3 bases are TGTGCCAGCAGTGAATCCTCGTTCGCGGCTGGTGAAGCTTTCTTT. It yields the protein CASSESSFAAGEAFF.

The chain joins TRBV7-8 to TRBJ2-5; 8 positions agree with TRBD2. The CDR3 loop spans 19 amino acids. The trim removed 2 bases at V and 5 bases at J, leaving 19 bases unmatched. Germline CDR1 is SGHVS and CDR2 is FQNEAQ. The CDR3 spells CASSLTPPIAGPPTETQYF. The DNA of the CDR3 is TGTGCCAGCAGCTTAACACCGCCTATAGCGGGGCCCCCCACTGAGACCCAGTACTTC.

The sample holds one count of this clone. The junction departs from the called germline gene at one end, perhaps through a read error. This chain links TRBV28 with TRBJ2-1; D unresolved. Per the germline V gene, CDR1 is MDHEN and CDR2 is SYDVKM. The CDR3 is 12 amino acids. The CDR3 DNA follows: TGTGCCAGCAGTAAAACTCGGGCTGAGGAGTTCTTC. It translates to CASSKTRAEEFF.

This clone has a handful of counts. This sequence joins TRBV18 and TRBJ1-1; TRBD1 might be the D (6 bases). V was pared by 3 bases and J by 1 base, with 12 bases between. This CDR3 spans 15 amino acids. The germline V gene has CDR1 KGHSH and CDR2 LQKENI. The CDR3 DNA is TGTGCCAGCTCACCGTGGGACACATCGAACACTGAAGCTTTCTTT. This sequence encodes CASSPWDTSNTEAFF.

The genes are TRBV18 and TRBJ2-5; 9 bases agree with TRBD2. Germline lookup yields CDR1 KGHSH and CDR2 LQKENI. With V trimmed by 0 bases and J by 1 base, 6 bases remained unmatched. The CDR3 totals 17 residues. The CDR3 nucleotides are TGTGCCAGCTCACCACCTAACGCGGGGGGGTTCCAAGAGACCCAGTACTTC. It translates to CASSPPNAGGFQETQYF.

Note on this clone: The DNA is omitted, as the CDR3 cannot be located on it reliably, and the CDR3 follows TCRdb's listing. This chain links TRBV10-1 with TRBJ2-3. The germline gives CDR1 WNHNN, CDR2 SYGVQD (reference sequence). The CDR3 extends over 13 residues, inclusive of both ends. This CDR3 reads CASSESGRATQYF.